This record concerns one T cell receptor (beta chain) sequence. Its cognate antigen is unknown. The sample comes from a study of immune cell composition in non-small cell lung cancer. Points from the study as a whole: Clones >0.5% enriched in tumour were rarer in adenocarcinoma (around 33%) than squamous (around 75%).

Normal lung was sampled as far from the tumour as possible, at least 3 cm. Frozen unsorted single-cell suspensions supplied the genomic DNA. The method was immunoSEQ multiplex PCR; TCRdb's version includes in-frame clones alone and lacks a portion of them. Counted here are 3,000 to 4,500 clones, about 76% occurring once; the ten biggest clones make up about 9.1%. V dropped 2 bases and J dropped 0 bases, with 8 bases sitting between them. This CDR3 is built from 15 residues. Germline CDR1 SNHLY, CDR2 FYNNEI. This sequence originates from a human donor with non-small cell lung cancer. The chain recombines TRBV2 with TRBJ1-5, with D maybe TRBD1 (5 bases). Sequenced: non-adjacent lung tissue. The CDR3 DNA is TGTGCCAGCAGTGAACAGGGACTTAGCAATCAGCCCCAGCATTTT. Its protein product is CASSEQGLSNQPQHF.